A single T cell receptor (beta chain) is shown here with its context. Method: immunoSEQ multiplex PCR; TCRdb's copy keeps in-frame clones and lacks some. This table has some 130,000 clones, roughly 89% appearing once. V dropped 5 bases and J dropped 3; count of bases not matched to a gene: 8. Germline V gene sequence: CDR1 SGHAT, CDR2 FQNNGV. The CDR3 runs to 15 residues. This sample stems from a study of control samples from healthy donors and cancer patients. V and J are TRBV11-2 and TRBJ2-3; 7 nucleotides line up with TRBD2. The TCR was taken from a man between 18 and 29 years old in good health. Sequenced: blood. Here the CDR3 reads CASSRLAVGTDTQYF. The CDR3 DNA sequence: TGTGCCAGCAGCCGTCTAGCGGTTGGAACAGATACGCAGTATTTT.